This is a list of T cell receptor beta chains from one sample in a study of CD8 T cells in ankylosing spondylitis. MiXCR was run by TCRdb on the 5' RACE reads, yielding one entry per CDR3 protein. Among about 360,000 distinct CDR3 sequences, approximately 14% were seen once, and the ten largest hold approximately 1%. Specimen: blood, either unsorted or a sorted T cell fraction (not recorded which). These receptors originate from a male donor with ankylosing spondylitis or in good health (not recorded which). CDR3s include the opening cysteine and the closing phenylalanine or tryptophan. The D gene is left open where the match is weak. Rows may omit the clone size; those that give it use once, few, many or a size class.

D: NA; V: TRBV5-1; J: TRBJ2-1; size: few; CDR3: CASSLALGQSSYNEQFF; DNA: TGCGCCAGCAGCTTGGCCCTCGGCCAGAGCTCCTACAATGAGCAGTTCTTC
D: NA; V: TRBV4-2; J: TRBJ2-1; size: NA; CDR3: CASSHTRAAYNEQFF; DNA: TGTGCCAGCAGCCATACTAGGGCCGCCTACAATGAGCAGTTCTTC
D: NA; V: TRBV7-9; J: TRBJ2-1; size: few; CDR3: CASSFATLGYNEQFF; DNA: TGTGCCAGCAGCTTCGCTACCCTCGGATACAATGAGCAGTTCTTC
D: NA; V: TRBV14; J: TRBJ2-5; size: NA; CDR3: CASSQGHSTETQYF; DNA: TGTGCCAGCAGCCAAGGGCACAGTACGGAGACCCAGTACTTC
D: NA; V: TRBV5-1; J: TRBJ2-3; size: few; CDR3: CASSILLGGGTDTQYF; DNA: TGCGCCAGTTCAATTCTCCTAGGAGGAGGCACAGATACGCAGTATTTT
D: NA; V: TRBV7-2; J: TRBJ2-3; size: few; CDR3: CASSPSWVLNGSDTQYF; DNA: TGTGCCAGCAGCCCCTCGTGGGTGCTGAATGGCTCAGATACGCAGTATTTT
D: TRBD1; V: TRBV6-2/TRBV6-3; J: TRBJ1-1; size: many; CDR3: CASGTGTEAFF; DNA: TGTGCAAGTGGGACAGGCACTGAAGCTTTCTTT
D: NA; V: TRBV24-1; J: TRBJ2-2; size: NA; CDR3: CATSDSGWPGELFF; DNA: TGTGCCACCAGTGATTCGGGATGGCCCGGGGAGCTGTTTTTT
D: NA; V: TRBV24-1; J: TRBJ1-5; size: NA; CDR3: CATSDLQVKDYSNQPQHF; DNA: TGTGCCACCAGTGATTTGCAGGTAAAAGACTATAGCAATCAGCCCCAGCATTTT
D: NA; V: TRBV5-1; J: TRBJ2-5; size: few; CDR3: CASSLGGAGSQETQYF; DNA: TGCGCCAGCAGCTTGGGGGGGGCAGGGAGTCAAGAGACCCAGTACTTC
D: TRBD2; V: TRBV9; J: TRBJ2-7; size: NA; CDR3: CASSVESGITYEQYF; DNA: TGTGCCAGCAGCGTAGAGAGCGGGATCACCTACGAGCAGTACTTC
D: NA; V: TRBV28; J: TRBJ2-2; size: few; CDR3: CASSSGDQNAGELFF; DNA: TGTGCCAGCAGCTCAGGGGATCAGAACGCCGGGGAGCTGTTTTTT
D: NA; V: TRBV10-3; J: TRBJ2-7; size: NA; CDR3: CAISDRGPGYEQYF; DNA: TGTGCCATCAGTGACAGGGGTCCCGGCTACGAGCAGTACTTC
D: NA; V: TRBV12-3/TRBV12-4; J: TRBJ1-6; size: many; CDR3: CASSPTLYPSSDSPLHF; DNA: TGTGCCAGCAGTCCAACTCTCTACCCCTCATCGGATTCACCCCTCCACTTT
D: NA; V: TRBV10-1; J: TRBJ2-7; size: NA; CDR3: CASSESGRHEQYF; DNA: TGCGCCAGCAGTGAGTCAGGGCGGCACGAGCAGTACTTC
D: NA; V: TRBV30; J: TRBJ2-7; size: NA; CDR3: CAWSSVNEQYF; DNA: TGTGCCTGGAGTTCAGTCAACGAGCAGTACTTC
D: TRBD2; V: TRBV20-1; J: TRBJ2-1; size: few; CDR3: CSARERGGTYNEQFF; DNA: TGCAGTGCTAGAGAACGGGGGGGAACCTACAATGAGCAGTTCTTC
D: NA; V: TRBV10-3; J: TRBJ1-2; size: NA; CDR3: CAISEPQLLYGYTF; DNA: TGTGCCATCAGTGAGCCCCAGCTCCTCTATGGCTACACCTTC